This TCR beta chain was sequenced during a study of T cell responses to AZD1222 COVID-19 vaccine. Overall study findings and caveats: Spike-wide coverage was observed for vaccine-associated CD4 TCRs, with dominant responses at 160-218 and 743-854. Repertoires were obtained only post-peak T cell response. The number of AZD1222 recipients seropositive at baseline was only five or six. Donors skewed white British and female; clonal diversity was possibly underestimated.

For this clone: Its specificity is unknown.

Looked up from germline, CDR1 is LNHDA and CDR2 is SQIVND (reference sequence). The CDR3 consists of 18 residues. The J segment lost 0 bases and the V segment lost 0 bases, leaving 9 bases of the junction unmatched. This table comes from immunoSEQ multiplex PCR, and its TCRdb copy is limited to in-frame clones, with some not included. The table has about 77,000 clones, approximately 92% seen once. The receptor was derived from an adult who received the AZD1222 COVID-19 vaccine. The rearrangement links TRBV19 to TRBJ2-5; 8 bases are a match to TRBD2. The sample here was peripheral blood, taken 28 days after the second AZD1222 dose. The CDR3, as DNA: TGTGCCAGTAGTATAGAAGGGCCTAGCGGGCACTACCAAGAGACCCAGTACTTC. This codes for CASSIEGPSGHYQETQYF.